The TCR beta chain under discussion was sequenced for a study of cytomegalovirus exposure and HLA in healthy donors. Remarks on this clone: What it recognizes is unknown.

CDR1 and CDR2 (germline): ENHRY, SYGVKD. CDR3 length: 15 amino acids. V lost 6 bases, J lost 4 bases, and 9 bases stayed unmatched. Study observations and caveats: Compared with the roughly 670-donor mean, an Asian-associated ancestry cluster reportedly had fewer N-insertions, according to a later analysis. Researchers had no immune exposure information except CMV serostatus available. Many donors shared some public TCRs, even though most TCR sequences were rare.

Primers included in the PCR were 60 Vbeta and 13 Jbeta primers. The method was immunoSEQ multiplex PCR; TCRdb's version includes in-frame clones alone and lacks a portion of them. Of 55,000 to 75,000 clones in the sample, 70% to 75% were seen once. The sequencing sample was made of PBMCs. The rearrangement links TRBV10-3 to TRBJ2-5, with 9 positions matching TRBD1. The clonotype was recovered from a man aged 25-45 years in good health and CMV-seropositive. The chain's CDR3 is CAIRPGTGMGETQYF. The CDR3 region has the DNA TGTGCCATCAGGCCAGGGACAGGGATGGGAGAGACCCAGTACTTC.